This TCR beta chain was recovered during a study of cytomegalovirus exposure and HLA in healthy donors. This clone is a singleton in its sample. Its cognate antigen is unknown. General study findings and limits: When a later analysis was performed, an Asian-associated ancestry cluster reportedly had fewer N-insertions than the roughly 700-donor mean. Sequencing likely generated an artifact that appeared as a cluster of highly shared sequence variants. Later work associated roughly 17,000 TCR beta sequences with HLA alleles at 0.05 false discovery rate.

The CDR3 sequence is 16 residues long. The J segment lost 3 bases and the V segment lost 4 bases, leaving 8 bases of the junction unmatched. Per the germline V gene, CDR1 is SGHTS and CDR2 is YDEGEE. Primers included in the PCR were 60 Vbeta and 13 Jbeta primers. Repertoires were generated with immunoSEQ multiplex PCR, while TCRdb's copy carries only in-frame clones and drops some. Counted here are about 120,000 clones, under 85% occurring once; the ten biggest clones make up approximately 10%. The chain uses TRBV5-8 and TRBJ2-7, with TRBD2 matching 12 bases. This receptor was identified in a man aged 35-49 years in good health and CMV-seropositive. The sample taken for sequencing was PBMCs. The CDR3 DNA reads TGTGCCAGCAGCCGCGGACTAGCGGGGACCGGCTACGAGCAGTACTTC. Its translation is CASSRGLAGTGYEQYF.